A selection of T cell receptor beta chains follows, all from one sample in a study of T-cell memory formation after mild COVID-19. TCRdb re-analysed the 5' RACE reads in MiXCR, keeping a single row per CDR3 protein. This sample has under 150,000 distinct CDR3 sequences, with roughly 20% found just once. Sequenced material: PBMCs or a T cell subset sorted from them (not recorded which). The receptors here all came from a young man who had mild COVID-19 (a few samples of this study predate the infection). Cell type and time point are not known. The CDR3 runs from the conserved cysteine through the conserved F or W. The D gene is left open where the match is weak. Part of the rows lack a size; the others show once, few, many or a class for expanded clones.

J gene,D gene,V gene,clone size,CDR3 DNA,CDR3 protein
TRBJ2-1,TRBD1,TRBV7-6,NA,TGTGCCAGCACGATTTCGACAGGGAGTGAATACAATGAGCAGTTCTTC,CASTISTGSEYNEQFF
TRBJ2-5,TRBD2,TRBV7-2,few,TGTGCCAGCAGCTTGGGGGGGAGACTACCCCGTAGCGAGACCCAGTACTTC,CASSLGGRLPRSETQYF
TRBJ1-2,NA,TRBV5-1,few,TGCGCCAGCAGCTTCCTGGGGCCGAAAGGGGGCTACACCTTC,CASSFLGPKGGYTF
TRBJ1-5,NA,TRBV10-3,NA,TGTGCCATCAGTGACCGGCCCAATCTACAGCCCCAGCATTTT,CAISDRPNLQPQHF
TRBJ2-7,TRBD1,TRBV4-3,few,TGCGCCAGCGCCCCGGCAGGGGGCTCCTACGAGCAGTACTTC,CASAPAGGSYEQYF
TRBJ1-1,NA,TRBV29-1,few,TGCAGCGCCCATATGAACACTGAAGCTTTCTTT,CSAHMNTEAFF
TRBJ1-2,NA,TRBV20-1,few,TGCAGTGCGGATCCCGGGCAAAGGGGCTACACCTTC,CSADPGQRGYTF
TRBJ1-3,NA,TRBV29-1,NA,TGCAGCGCCTGGACGGACTACTCTGGAAACACCATATATTTT,CSAWTDYSGNTIYF
TRBJ2-2,TRBD2,TRBV7-2,few,TGTGCCAGCAGCTCCGCCGAACTCTTCGTACTAGCGGGGCACACCGGGGAGCTGTTTTTT,CASSSAELFVLAGHTGELFF
TRBJ1-6,TRBD1,TRBV6-5,NA,TGTGCCAGCATCTGGGACAGAAATTCACCCCTCCACTTT,CASIWDRNSPLHF
TRBJ2-3,TRBD2,TRBV20-1,NA,TGCAGTGCTATCGCTAGCGGGGGGCCCTTGGATACGCAGTATTTT,CSAIASGGPLDTQYF
TRBJ1-5,TRBD1,TRBV6-2/TRBV6-3,once,TGTGCCAGCAGTTACTCCTCCGACAGGGGATTTCAGCCCCAGCATTTT,CASSYSSDRGFQPQHF
TRBJ2-3,TRBD2,TRBV9,few,TGTGCCAGCAGCCTCCCTCTGGGGGGGGATGATACGCAGTATTTT,CASSLPLGGDDTQYF
TRBJ2-2,NA,TRBV5-1,few,TGCGCCAGCAGCTTGTGGGGGAACACCGGGGAGCTGTTTTTT,CASSLWGNTGELFF
TRBJ2-1,NA,TRBV6-5,few,TGTGCCAGCAGTTACGCCAGGGACAATGAGCAGTTCTTC,CASSYARDNEQFF
TRBJ2-1,TRBD2,TRBV15,few,TGTGCCACCAGCAGAGCCCCCCTAGCGGGGGGCAATGAGCAGTTCTTC,CATSRAPLAGGNEQFF
TRBJ2-5,NA,TRBV7-3,few,TGTGCCAGCAGCCCAGACAGCAACCAAGAGACCCAGTACTTC,CASSPDSNQETQYF
TRBJ1-2,NA,TRBV12-3/TRBV12-4,few,TGTGCCAGCAGTCTACGGGGGTGGGGGTTGATTGGAACTTGCTACACCTTC,CASSLRGWGLIGTCYTF
TRBJ1-2,NA,TRBV10-3,NA,TGTGCCATCAGTGAAGGGCCTGGGCATGGCTACACCTTC,CAISEGPGHGYTF
TRBJ2-3,NA,TRBV9,few,TGTGCCAGCAGCTTTACCGCAGATACGCAGTATTTT,CASSFTADTQYF
TRBJ2-3,NA,TRBV7-2,few,TGTGCCAGCAGCTTAGTGCCCCCGAGGGATACGCAGTATTTT,CASSLVPPRDTQYF
TRBJ2-7,NA,TRBV4-1,few,TGCGCCAGCAGCCTTCAATATTCGCGGGGACCCTACGAGCAGTACTTC,CASSLQYSRGPYEQYF
TRBJ2-3,NA,TRBV4-2,few,TGTGCCAGCAGCCAACTAGCAAGAAGCACAGATACGCAGTATTTT,CASSQLARSTDTQYF
TRBJ2-3,NA,TRBV29-1,once,TGCAGCGTTGACGGCAGAAACACAGATACGCAGTATTTT,CSVDGRNTDTQYF
TRBJ2-1,NA,TRBV6-5,NA,TGTGCCGCCCAGAGGGGCAATGAGCAGTTCTTC,CAAQRGNEQFF
TRBJ2-1,NA,TRBV6-4,NA,TGTGCCAGCAGTATGGGGGTCCGACATGAGCAGTTCTTC,CASSMGVRHEQFF
TRBJ2-2,TRBD2,TRBV6-5,many,TGTGCCAGCAGTTACTCTGTGAATAGCGGGGTCCGGGAGCTGTTTTTT,CASSYSVNSGVRELFF
TRBJ1-5,NA,TRBV12-3/TRBV12-4,few,TGTGCCAGCAGCCCAAACGCCTTCAATCAGCCCCAGCATTTT,CASSPNAFNQPQHF
TRBJ2-5,TRBD2,TRBV10-3,few,TGTGCCATTCACAGCGGGGGGGGTGAGACCCAGTACTTC,CAIHSGGGETQYF
TRBJ2-1,NA,TRBV7-3,many,TGTGCCAGCAGTCCCACACCGGGACTGACGTACAATGAGCAGTTCTTC,CASSPTPGLTYNEQFF
TRBJ2-5,NA,TRBV12-3/TRBV12-4,many,TGTGCCAGCAGTCTTAGCGGAGAGACCCAGTACTTC,CASSLSGETQYF
TRBJ1-1,NA,TRBV9,many,TGTGCCAGCAGCCCAACAAGGGGGGCCCTTACTGAAGCTTTCTTT,CASSPTRGALTEAFF
TRBJ2-5,TRBD2,TRBV6-1,many,TGTGCCAGCAGTGAAACGGCGGGGGGGCCTGAGACCCAGTACTTC,CASSETAGGPETQYF
TRBJ2-7,TRBD1,TRBV6-1,few,TGTGCCAGTGGTGTCGGACAGGGGGCTCTCGAGCAGTACTTC,CASGVGQGALEQYF
TRBJ2-7,TRBD1,TRBV5-1,many,TGCGCCAGCAGCTTGGAGGGACAGGGGGCTGATGAGCAGTACTTC,CASSLEGQGADEQYF
TRBJ2-1,NA,TRBV4-1,NA,TGCGCCAGCAGCCAAGAGGCAGCTACCGCCTACAATGAGCAGTTCTTC,CASSQEAATAYNEQFF
TRBJ2-7,NA,TRBV7-9,NA,TGTGCCAGCAGCTTTCCCGGAGGGAGCTACGAGCAGTACTTC,CASSFPGGSYEQYF
TRBJ2-5,NA,TRBV24-1,few,TGTGCCACCAGTGATTGGACGAGGGGCGAGACCCAGTACTTC,CATSDWTRGETQYF
TRBJ2-3,NA,TRBV7-8,few,TGTGCCAGCAGCTTAAAGGATAGCACAGATACGCAGTATTTT,CASSLKDSTDTQYF
TRBJ2-5,NA,TRBV6-5,few,TGTGCCAGCAGTTACTCAGAGACTCGGGTGACCCAGTACTTC,CASSYSETRVTQYF
TRBJ2-4,TRBD1,TRBV4-1,NA,TGCGCCAGCAGTTCGGCGACAGGGACTCAGTACTTC,CASSSATGTQYF
TRBJ2-3,TRBD2,TRBV13,NA,TGTGCCAGCAGCTTCACGACTAGCGGGGGCACAGATACGCAGTATTTT,CASSFTTSGGTDTQYF
TRBJ2-7,NA,TRBV12-3/TRBV12-4,few,TGTGCCAGCAGTTTTGAGGGTGACTACGAGCAGTACTTC,CASSFEGDYEQYF
TRBJ1-2,NA,TRBV30,NA,TGTGCCTGGAGAGCTAACTATGGCTACACCTTC,CAWRANYGYTF
TRBJ2-5,NA,TRBV7-9,NA,TGTGCCAGCAGCTCGGGCGGGACGCTGGGGCTGGAGACCCAGTACTTC,CASSSGGTLGLETQYF
TRBJ1-5,NA,TRBV6-6,NA,TGTGCCATTACGGGGGGGGGCAGCGAGCCCCAGCATTTT,CAITGGGSEPQHF
TRBJ2-1,NA,TRBV20-1,NA,TGCAGTGCTAGAGCTCGCAACCTAAGGAATGAGCAGTTCTTC,CSARARNLRNEQFF
TRBJ1-2,TRBD1,TRBV2,NA,TGTGCCAGCGGGGCACGGGACAGCTGGTATGGCTACACCTTC,CASGARDSWYGYTF
TRBJ2-7,NA,TRBV30,NA,TGTGCCTGGAGTGGTGACAGCCCCTACGAGCAGTACTTC,CAWSGDSPYEQYF
TRBJ2-3,NA,TRBV7-9,few,TGTGCCAGCAGCCAGCCCGGGTCGATCGGCAGGGGATTCACAGATACGCAGTATTTT,CASSQPGSIGRGFTDTQYF
TRBJ2-1,NA,TRBV5-1,few,TGCGCCAGCAGCTCACCACAGGGCCGTTCAGGCAATGAGCAGTTCTTC,CASSSPQGRSGNEQFF